This record concerns one T cell receptor beta chain sequence. Its antigen is as yet unknown. This record belongs to a study of cytomegalovirus exposure and HLA in healthy donors. The PCR ran on 60 Vbeta and 13 Jbeta primers. Sequencing used immunoSEQ multiplex PCR; TCRdb keeps in-frame clones, though not all of them. Of approximately 160,000 clones detected, around 81% appear once; the ten largest clones hold more than 0.8%. Trimming removed 5 bases at V and 3 bases at J, with 9 bases between. Germline V gives CDR1 MNHEY, CDR2 SVGAGI. The CDR3 length is 13 residues. Findings and limits, study-wide: Later, TCR association rates were found to vary by HLA locus, highest for DRB1 and lowest for HLA-C. Owing to their indistinguishability, certain V segments, notably TRBV6-2 and TRBV6-3, were excluded. Segments of the TCR beta V type were, in most cases, productive about 87% or about 30% of the time in an earlier analysis. Altogether, 170 or so TCR beta chains were recorded as cytomegalovirus-associated.

This TCR was recovered from a woman aged 40 to 50 in good health and CMV-seronegative. J is TRBJ2-3 and V is TRBV6-5; weak D call: TRBD1 (6 bases). The sample consisted of PBMCs. This CDR3 reads CASSRGITDTQYF. The CDR3 nucleotides are TGTGCCAGCAGTAGGGGGATTACAGATACGCAGTATTTT.